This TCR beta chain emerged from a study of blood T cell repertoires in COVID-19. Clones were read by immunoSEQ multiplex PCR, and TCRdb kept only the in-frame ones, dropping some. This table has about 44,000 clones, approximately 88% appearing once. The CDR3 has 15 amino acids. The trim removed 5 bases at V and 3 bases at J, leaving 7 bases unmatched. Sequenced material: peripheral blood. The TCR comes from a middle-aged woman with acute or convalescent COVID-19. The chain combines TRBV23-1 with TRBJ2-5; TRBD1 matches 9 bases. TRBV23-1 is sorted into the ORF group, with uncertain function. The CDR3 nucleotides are TGCGCCAGCAGTACCCCGGGACAGGGTAAAGAGACCCAGTACTTC. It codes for CASSTPGQGKETQYF.